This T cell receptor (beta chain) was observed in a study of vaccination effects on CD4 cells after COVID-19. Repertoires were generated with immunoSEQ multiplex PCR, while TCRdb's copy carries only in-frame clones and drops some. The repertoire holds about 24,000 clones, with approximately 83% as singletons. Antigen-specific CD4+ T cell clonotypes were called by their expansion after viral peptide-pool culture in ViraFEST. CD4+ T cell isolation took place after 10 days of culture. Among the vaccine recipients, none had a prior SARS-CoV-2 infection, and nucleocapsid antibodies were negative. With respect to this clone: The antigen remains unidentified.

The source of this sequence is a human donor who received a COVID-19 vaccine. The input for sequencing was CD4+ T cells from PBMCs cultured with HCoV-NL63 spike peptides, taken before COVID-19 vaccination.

The CDR3 region has the DNA TGTGCCAGCAGCCCCGGGACAGGGGCCCAAAAACTGTTTTTT. This encodes CASSPGTGAQKLFF. This chain uses TRBV7-7 with TRBJ1-4; 10 nucleotides agree with TRBD1. The CDR3 loop spans 14 amino acids. From germline, CDR1 is SSHAT and CDR2 FNYEAQ (reference sequence). V gave up 5 bases and J gave up 9 bases; unmatched junction bases: 6.